The 23 T cell receptor beta chains below all came from one sample that was sequenced in a study of blood T cell repertoires in COVID-19. Method: immunoSEQ multiplex PCR; TCRdb's copy keeps in-frame clones and lacks some. The sample records more than 80,000 clones, about 84% being singletons. Sequenced: peripheral blood. These receptors came from a man over 45 with active COVID-19.

The chain uses TRBV6-5 and TRBJ1-6; 7 bases are a match to TRBD1. CDR1 and CDR2 from the germline V gene are MNHEY and SVGAGI. The CDR3 is 15 amino acids. Trimming at V came to 4 bases and at J to 6 bases, leaving 6 bases not matched to a gene. CDR3 in DNA: TGTGCCAGCAGTTTTACAGGGGAATTTAATTCACCCCTCCACTTT. It translates to CASSFTGEFNSPLHF.

The chain recombines TRBV11-3 with TRBJ2-2; 9 nucleotides align to TRBD2. Trimming took 5 bases from V and 6 from J; bases not matched to a gene: 4. The CDR3 totals 14 residues. Germline V lookup: CDR1 SGHNT, CDR2 YENEEA. CDR3 nucleotide sequence: TGTGCCAGCAGCCTGGGACTAGCTGCCGGGGAGCTGTTTTTT. Translating gives CASSLGLAAGELFF. The whole variable domain, filled in from reference TRBV11-3 and TRBJ2-2, reads EAGVVQSPRYKIIEKKQPVAFWCNPISGHNTLYWYLQNLGQGPELLIRYENEEAVDDSQLPKDRFSAERLKGVDSTLKIQPAELGDSAVYLCASSLGLAAGELFFGEGSRLTVL.

This chain joins TRBV5-6 and TRBJ1-2; 7 bases align to TRBD1. V shed 5 bases, J shed 5 bases, and the junction held 6 bases outside the gene matches. This CDR3 region has 13 residues. Germline V CDR1 and CDR2: SGHDT, YYEEEE. CDR3 sequence: CASSRTGVYGYTF. DNA for the CDR3: TGTGCCAGCAGTCGAACAGGGGTATATGGCTACACCTTC. Full variable domain (rest looked up from reference TRBV5-6 and TRBJ1-2): DAGVTQSPTHLIKTRGQQVTLRCSPKSGHDTVSWYQQALGQGPQFIFQYYEEEERQRGNFPDRFSGHQFPNYSSELNVNALLLGDSALYLCASSRTGVYGYTFGSGTRLTVV.

This clone was seen only once. This chain links TRBV5-1 with TRBJ1-3; D remains unclear. CDR3 size: 16 residues. Per germline, CDR1 SGHRS and CDR2 YFSETQ. V lost 1 base, J lost 4 bases, and 15 bases lay in between. The CDR3 DNA is TGCGCCAGCAGCTTGACGTCCGGCGGTCAGGGAAACACCATATATTTT. This encodes CASSLTSGGQGNTIYF.

The rearrangement joins TRBV28 to TRBJ1-6; 11 nucleotides align to TRBD1. CDR3 length: 15 residues. Looked up from germline, CDR1 is MDHEN and CDR2 is SYDVKM. V dropped 6 bases and J dropped 8; count of bases not matched to a gene: 6. The CDR3, as DNA: TGTGCCAGCAGCGGACAGGGGGCCGGAGATTCACCCCTCCACTTT. This encodes CASSGQGAGDSPLHF.

J is TRBJ2-3 and V is TRBV10-3; 10 bases are shared with TRBD2. CDR3 size: 16 residues. J lost 0 bases, V lost 4 bases, and 4 bases had no gene match. From germline, CDR1 is ENHRY and CDR2 SYGVKD. CDR3 sequence (DNA): TGTGCCATCAGTGCTGAGACTAGCGGGAGCACAGATACGCAGTATTTT. Its protein product is CAISAETSGSTDTQYF.

V and J are TRBV6-5 and TRBJ1-5; D perhaps matches TRBD1 (5 bases). Germline CDR1 is MNHEY and CDR2 is SVGAGI. This CDR3 contains 15 residues. V lost 6 bases to trimming and J lost 0 bases, with 12 bases between them. The CDR3 DNA reads TGTGCCAGCAGAGGGGCATGGGGTAGCAATCAGCCCCAGCATTTT. Its protein is CASRGAWGSNQPQHF.

CDR3 bases: TGTGCCAGCAGCCAAGATTCGACAGTAGCCAAAAACATTCAGTACTTC. It codes for CASSQDSTVAKNIQYF. The V gene is TRBV4-2, the J gene TRBJ2-4; the D gene is possibly TRBD1 (5 bases). Trimming stripped 0 bases from V and 0 bases from J, with 9 bases between. Germline CDR1 and CDR2: LGHNA and YNFKEQ. This CDR3 contains 16 residues.

This clone was counted once. The J gene is TRBJ2-1, the V gene TRBV7-2; TRBD2 might be the D (6 bases). Trimming removed 1 base at V and 1 base at J, with 11 bases between. The CDR3 runs 16 residues. Germline assignment: CDR1 SGHTA and CDR2 FQGNSA. Here the CDR3 DNA reads TGTGCCAGCAGCTTAGGAACGGGAGAGTCCTACAATGAGCAGTTCTTC. This translates into CASSLGTGESYNEQFF.

The gene calls are TRBV2 and TRBJ1-2; D not resolved. This CDR3 comprises 13 residues. Germline V gene sequence: CDR1 SNHLY, CDR2 FYNNEI. The ends were cut back, 8 bases at V and 5 bases at J, with 15 bases in the middle. The CDR3 reads CASEGGGPYGYTF. CDR3 bases: TGTGCCAGCGAGGGTGGCGGACCTTATGGCTACACCTTC.

Concerning this clone: One junction end does not reproduce the germline sequence, and a read error may be involved. This chain links TRBV4-3 with TRBJ1-4; a possible D gene is TRBD1 (6 bases). CDR3 length: 15 residues. Germline V gene lookup returns CDR1 LGHNA and CDR2 YSLEER. The CDR3 DNA is TGCGCCAGCAACCAAAAAGGACAGTCCAATGAAAAACTGTTTTTT. It encodes CASNQKGQSNEKLFF.

The V gene is TRBV2, the J gene TRBJ2-1; 7 bases line up with TRBD2. After removal of 2 bases from V and 0 bases from J, the junction contained 1 base not matched to a gene. Germline assignment: CDR1 SNHLY and CDR2 FYNNEI. The CDR3 extends over 15 amino acids. The CDR3, as DNA: TGTGCCAGCAGTGAACGGGGGGACTCCTACAATGAGCAGTTCTTC. Translation gives CASSERGDSYNEQFF.

This sequence joins TRBV5-1 and TRBJ2-3, with 8 bases fitting TRBD2. Germline CDR1 and CDR2: SGHRS and YFSETQ. The CDR3 has 15 residues. The ends lost 0 bases at V and 4 bases at J; junction bases unmatched: 4. CDR3: CASSLAGGPSDTQYF. In nucleotides, the CDR3 is TGCGCCAGCAGCTTGGCGGGGGGGCCCTCAGATACGCAGTATTTT.

The chain recombines TRBV10-3 with TRBJ1-2; TRBD1 matches at 8 bases. Trimming took 7 bases from V and 7 from J; bases not matched to a gene: 8. Looked up from germline, CDR1 is ENHRY and CDR2 is SYGVKD. The length of the CDR3 is 13 residues. The DNA for the CDR3 is TGTGCCATCATTCCAACAGGGGGGGGTGGCTACACCTTC. It translates to CAIIPTGGGGYTF.

The chain couples TRBV5-1 to TRBJ2-7; TRBD2 agrees at 12 bases. With V trimmed by 4 bases and J by 11 bases, 10 bases remained unmatched. Germline V CDR1 and CDR2: SGHRS, YFSETQ. The CDR3 covers 14 residues. The CDR3 here is CASSPGTSGYWEYF. The CDR3, as DNA: TGCGCCAGCAGCCCTGGGACTAGCGGGTATTGGGAGTACTTC.

CDR3 coding DNA: TGTGCCAGTAGTATACTCGCAGGGAGGGGGCAAGAGACCCAGTACTTC. The encoded protein is CASSILAGRGQETQYF. V usage is TRBV19 and J usage is TRBJ2-5; weak D call: TRBD2 (7 bases). Germline-derived CDR1 and CDR2 are LNHDA and SQIVND (reference sequence). Deletions cut 2 bases from V and 2 bases from J, with 15 bases between. This CDR3 comprises 16 residues.

This chain links TRBV2 with TRBJ2-5; D not resolved. There are 12 residues in the CDR3. In germline, CDR1 is SNHLY, CDR2 FYNNEI. The V end lost 7 bases, the J end lost 4 bases, and 10 bases lay between the germline ends. The CDR3: CASTGRRETQYF. Here the CDR3 DNA reads TGTGCCAGCACGGGTCGGCGAGAGACCCAGTACTTC.

The chain employs TRBV5-1 and TRBJ1-2, with D perhaps TRBD1 (5 bases). V was trimmed by 3 bases and J by 0 bases, leaving 9 bases between them. The length of the CDR3 is 14 residues. Per germline, CDR1 SGHRS and CDR2 YFSETQ. DNA for the CDR3: TGCGCCAGCAGCTCCTTGACAGCTAACTATGGCTACACCTTC. Translated, it gives CASSSLTANYGYTF.

The sample holds one count of this clone. The chain is built from TRBV7-9 and TRBJ2-1, with TRBD1 as a possible D gene (5 bases). Germline V gene lookup returns CDR1 SEHNR and CDR2 FQNEAQ (reference sequence). The V end lost 3 bases, the J end lost 7 bases, and 7 bases lay between the germline ends. The CDR3 is 12 amino acids. The DNA of the CDR3 is TGTGCCAGCAGCTTGACAGATAATGAGCAGTTCTTC. As protein: CASSLTDNEQFF.

The chain is built from TRBV18 and TRBJ1-4; 8 nucleotides agree with TRBD1. V lost 3 bases, J lost 7 bases, and 4 bases stayed unmatched. Looked up from germline, CDR1 is KGHSH and CDR2 is LQKENI. This CDR3 contains 14 residues. The CDR3 DNA is TGTGCCAGCTCACCGGGACAGGCTATTGAAAAACTGTTTTTT. Translated, it gives CASSPGQAIEKLFF.

The genes are TRBV28 and TRBJ1-1; no clear D gene. Trimming cost V 5 bases and J 0 bases, with 10 bases left between them. There are 14 residues in the CDR3. Per germline, CDR1 MDHEN and CDR2 SYDVKM. The CDR3 here is CASSIPGMNTEAFF. CDR3 coding DNA: TGTGCCAGCAGTATTCCAGGCATGAACACTGAAGCTTTCTTT.

The CDR3 DNA follows: TGTGCAGTGCGGGGGGCTGCTTATTCACCCCTCCACTTT. It translates to CAVRGAAYSPLHF. The rearrangement links TRBV7-2 to TRBJ1-6; tentative D call: TRBD1 (6 bases). The CDR3 length is 13 residues. Germline V CDR1 and CDR2: SGHTA, FQGNSA.

This clone appeared a few times. The chain couples TRBV5-6 to TRBJ2-1; a weak D match, TRBD1 (5 bases). Germline V gene lookup returns CDR1 SGHDT and CDR2 YYEEEE. CDR3 size: 13 residues. V was cut by 3 bases and J by 4 bases, with 8 bases left in between. The CDR3 DNA reads TGTGCCAGCAGCTCGGACACTTACAATGAGCAGTTCTTC. Residues: CASSSDTYNEQFF.